This paragraph covers one TCR beta chain sequence. Its antigen is currently unknown. The study used 85 million or so PBMCs per unsorted sample for genomic DNA. The sample belongs to a study of shared clonotypes between healthy human individuals. Findings and caveats of the study: Clonotype sharing levels among donors were expected to vary with sequencing depth.

The assay was immunoSEQ multiplex PCR, and TCRdb's table has in-frame clones only and misses some. The sample has some 500,000 clones, 70% to 80% seen once. Germline loops: CDR1 SGHNT, CDR2 YYREEE (reference sequence). The CDR3 consists of 14 residues. V shed 0 bases and J shed 1 base, with 8 bases lying between them. The TCR originated in a woman between 40 and 55 years old in good health. Some clones in this sample may be carry-over from other donors' samples. J is TRBJ2-7 and V is TRBV5-4; D is unresolved. The sequenced sample consisted of PBMCs. DNA for the CDR3: TGTGCCAGCAGCTTGGGCCAGCTTTCCTACGAGCAGTACTTC. This codes for CASSLGQLSYEQYF.